The sample holds one count of the clone carrying this TCR beta chain. As yet, its antigen is unknown. This sample was taken from a study of T cells in localized non-small cell lung cancer. Trimming removed 4 bases from V and 7 bases from J; junction bases left unmatched: 9. This CDR3 is 18 amino acids long. CDR1 is LNHDA and CDR2 is SQIVND in the germline V gene (reference sequence). TCRdb's table, derived via immunoSEQ multiplex PCR, lists solely in-frame clones and lacks some. The sample comprises fewer than 45,000 clones, approximately 90% of which are singletons, and around 7% rests with the top ten. Broader study findings: Compared with tumor, uninvolved adjacent lung displayed greater T cell clonality, ranking highest overall.

This clonotype was sampled from a woman aged 18-49 years with stage III lung adenocarcinoma. The V call is TRBV19, the J call TRBJ2-2, with TRBD2 matching 16 bases. The sequencing used peripheral blood, collected before any cancer treatment. This CDR3 reads CASSKPGLAGGPVGELFF. DNA of the CDR3: TGTGCCAGTAGTAAACCGGGACTAGCGGGGGGGCCCGTCGGGGAGCTGTTTTTT. The whole variable domain, filled in from reference TRBV19 and TRBJ2-2, reads DGGITQSPKYLFRKEGQNVTLSCEQNLNHDAMYWYRQDPGQGLRLIYYSQIVNDFQKGDIAEGYSVSREKKESFPLTVTSAQKNPTAFYLCASSKPGLAGGPVGELFFGEGSRLTVL.